These 24 T cell receptor beta chains originate from one sample sequenced in a study of blood T cell repertoires in COVID-19 (TCRdb year 2020). Preparation of the library involved the immunoSEQ multiplex PCR assay. Sourced from immuneACCESS, this table was stored by TCRdb with only in-frame sequences that have V and J called. A share of the clones is absent; for the studies checked, an unresolved V gene accounts for under half, and the remainder has no known explanation. The table for this sample lists a few hundred thousand clones; approximately 85% of them were counted only once. The top ten clonotypes cover over 2% of the sample. Input material: peripheral blood. The source is a woman in her sixties or seventies with COVID-19, enrolled during active disease.

The chain recombines TRBV3-1 (or the pseudogene TRBV3-2) with TRBJ2-1, with TRBD2 matching 12 bases. V lost 3 bases, J lost 7 bases, and 7 bases stayed unmatched. This CDR3 comprises 16 residues. Germline-derived CDR1 and CDR2 are LGHDT and YNNKEL (reference sequence). Here the CDR3 DNA reads TGTGCCAGCAGCCACCAATACCTAGCGGGAGGGAATGAGCAGTTCTTC. It specifies CASSHQYLAGGNEQFF.

V gene TRBV19 combines with J gene TRBJ1-2; no definite D call. V was trimmed by 3 bases and J by 8 bases, leaving 13 bases between them. Per germline, CDR1 LNHDA and CDR2 SQIVND (reference sequence). This CDR3 spans 13 amino acids. The CDR3, as DNA: TGTGCCAGTAGTATCGACCGGGTTGGAGGCTACACCTTC. Protein sequence: CASSIDRVGGYTF.

This clone was picked up a small number of times. The chain uses TRBV27 and TRBJ1-1; 7 positions match TRBD1. V lost 5 bases, J lost 4 bases, and 4 bases stayed unmatched. The CDR3 consists of 13 residues. Germline V CDR1 and CDR2: MNHEY, SMNVEV (reference sequence). This chain's CDR3 is CASSRPGGTEAFF. The DNA of the CDR3 is TGTGCCAGCAGTAGACCAGGGGGCACTGAAGCTTTCTTT.

The rearrangement links TRBV9 to TRBJ1-4, with 11 bases lining up with TRBD1. The CDR3 contains 18 residues. Unmatched junction bases numbered 6, after V lost 0 bases and J lost 2 bases. The germline V gene encodes CDR1 SGDLS and CDR2 YYNGEE. In DNA, the CDR3 is TGTGCCAGCAGCGTAGCTACAGGACAGGGGGCTACTAATGAAAAACTGTTTTTT. Residues: CASSVATGQGATNEKLFF.

The V and J genes are TRBV19 and TRBJ2-2, with a tentative D call TRBD2 (6 bases). This CDR3 has 15 residues. The V gene lost 7 bases and the J gene lost 1 base, with 13 bases spanning the gap. Germline values: CDR1 LNHDA, CDR2 SQIVND (reference sequence). The CDR3 DNA reads TGTGCCAGTATTAGCTCGGGAGTGAACACCGGGGAGCTGTTTTTT. Translated, it gives CASISSGVNTGELFF.

This rearrangement joins TRBV6-6 to TRBJ2-7; TRBD2 aligns across 9 bases. V was clipped by 2 bases and J by 5 bases; unmatched bases: 7. The CDR3 spans 15 residues. Germline V gene data show CDR1 as MNHNY and CDR2 as SVGAGI (reference sequence). The DNA for the CDR3 is TGTGCCAGCAGTTACCCCGGACTAGCGATCAACGAGCAGTACTTC. This translates into CASSYPGLAINEQYF.

The chain carries TRBV27 and TRBJ2-1; unclear D gene. V was trimmed by 3 bases and J by 1 base, leaving 4 bases between them. This CDR3 is built from 13 residues. CDR1 is MNHEY, CDR2 SMNVEV, per germline (reference sequence). CDR3 region: CASSFESYNEQFF. CDR3 nucleotides: TGTGCCAGCAGTTTCGAGTCCTACAATGAGCAGTTCTTC.

The chain combines TRBV2 with TRBJ1-5; tentatively, D is TRBD1 (6 bases). Trimming cost V 2 bases and J 6 bases, with 11 bases left between them. This CDR3 region has 14 residues. Germline loops: CDR1 SNHLY, CDR2 FYNNEI. The CDR3 here is CASSEQGWSQPQHF. For the CDR3, the DNA is TGTGCCAGCAGTGAACAGGGGTGGAGTCAGCCCCAGCATTTT.

J is TRBJ1-2 and V is TRBV19, with 7 bases identical to TRBD1. V dropped 6 bases and J dropped 4; count of bases not matched to a gene: 5. The CDR3 runs 13 residues. Germline CDR1 is LNHDA and CDR2 is SQIVND (reference sequence). The CDR3 DNA is TGTGCCAGTAGGGACCGGGACAGCTATGGCTACACCTTC. As protein: CASRDRDSYGYTF.

CDR3 nucleotides: TGTGCCAGCAGCTTAAGGGGACAGGGGGACTACGAGCAGTACTTC. This encodes CASSLRGQGDYEQYF. The chain links TRBV7-3 to TRBJ2-7; 11 bases are a match to TRBD1. The CDR3 length is 15 residues. V was clipped by 1 base and J by 3 bases; unmatched bases: 2. Germline V CDR1 and CDR2: SGHTA, FQGTGA.

The table lists this clone with a few counts. V gene TRBV29-1 combines with J gene TRBJ1-2, with D unresolved. The CDR3 runs 11 residues. CDR1 and CDR2 (germline): SQVTM, ANQGSEA. The V and J ends lost 3 bases and 5 bases respectively, with 7 bases between them. CDR3 in amino acids: CSVDGGYGYTF. Here the CDR3 DNA reads TGCAGCGTTGACGGAGGGTATGGCTACACCTTC.

This clone occurred once. The V gene is TRBV6-5, the J gene TRBJ2-4; D gene unclear. Between the trimmed V and J ends, which lost 6 bases and 0 bases, there was a span of 9 bases. Germline loops: CDR1 MNHEY, CDR2 SVGAGI. The CDR3 totals 14 residues. CDR3 region: CASRPPGAKNIQYF. The CDR3 nucleotides are TGTGCCAGCAGACCCCCGGGAGCCAAAAACATTCAGTACTTC.

This clone turned up a few times. The chain combines TRBV6-2 or TRBV6-3 with TRBJ2-7, with D unclear. V dropped 2 bases and J dropped 3 bases, with 17 bases sitting between them. The CDR3 consists of 16 residues. Germline V gene lookup returns CDR1 MNHEY and CDR2 SVGEGT. The CDR3 reads CASSYNGPPSIYEQYF. The CDR3 region has the DNA TGTGCCAGCAGTTACAATGGGCCGCCTTCCATCTACGAGCAGTACTTC.

This clone came up once. This chain links TRBV12-3 or TRBV12-4 with TRBJ1-5; D possibly corresponds to TRBD1 (6 bases). The length of the CDR3 is 12 residues. V lost 7 bases and J lost 12, with 16 bases in between. Here the CDR3 reads CASTLDRLGQHF. The CDR3 DNA reads as TGTGCCAGCACCCTCGACAGGCTGGGCCAGCATTTT.

This chain uses TRBV5-4 with TRBJ2-3, with D possibly being TRBD2 (6 bases). Per the germline V gene, CDR1 is SGHNT and CDR2 is YYREEE (reference sequence). The V end was cut by 8 bases, the J end by 2 bases, with 18 bases between. CDR3 length: 15 residues. The CDR3: CASRSFGGTTDTQYF. CDR3 nucleotides: TGTGCCAGTCGAAGCTTCGGGGGTACCACAGATACGCAGTATTTT.

The rearrangement links TRBV7-9 to TRBJ1-1; no reliable D call. With 8 bases removed from V and 3 bases from J, the gap between germline ends came to 10 bases. The V gene's germline CDR1 is SEHNR and CDR2 FQNEAQ (reference sequence). The CDR3 has 12 amino acids. CDR3 coding DNA: TGTGCCAGCGGCGGTGGGTACACTGAAGCTTTCTTT. It is translated as CASGGGYTEAFF.

CDR3 amino acids: CASSTRDRVFYGYTF. As DNA, the CDR3 is TGTGCCAGTAGTACCCGGGACAGGGTATTCTATGGCTACACCTTC. V and J are TRBV19 and TRBJ1-2, with TRBD1 identical over 9 bases. The CDR3 is 15 residues long. The germline V gene encodes CDR1 LNHDA and CDR2 SQIVND (reference sequence). Germline trimming cut 4 bases from V and 4 bases from J; bases unmatched to any gene: 7.

V is TRBV18 and J is TRBJ1-2, with TRBD1 matching over 7 bases. The germline gives CDR1 KGHSH, CDR2 LQKENI. The CDR3 totals 15 residues. The V gene end was trimmed by 3 bases and the J gene end by 7 bases; junction bases not matched to a gene: 11. CDR3 in amino acids: CASSPEQGPFFGYTF. The CDR3 DNA reads TGTGCCAGCTCACCGGAACAGGGGCCCTTTTTTGGCTACACCTTC.

The rearrangement joins TRBV11-3 to TRBJ1-1; D ambiguous. Looked up from germline, CDR1 is SGHNT and CDR2 is YENEEA. V was clipped by 3 bases and J by 3 bases, with 11 bases between them. This CDR3 region has 14 residues. The DNA for the CDR3 is TGTGCCAGCAGCTTTCGGGGAGGAGACACTGAAGCTTTCTTT. Protein: CASSFRGGDTEAFF.

V usage is TRBV6-5 and J usage is TRBJ2-1, with D possibly being TRBD1 (6 bases). Germline lookup yields CDR1 MNHEY and CDR2 SVGAGI. The CDR3 is 14 amino acids. Trimming removed 4 bases at V and 7 bases at J, with 14 bases between. CDR3 loop: CASSFRGTPNEQFF. The CDR3 DNA reads as TGTGCCAGCAGTTTCCGTGGGACACCGAATGAGCAGTTCTTC.

This rearrangement joins TRBV6-4 to TRBJ2-3; 8 bases are shared with TRBD2. The CDR3 spans 15 residues. The junction had 6 bases not matched to a gene; V was cut back by 4 bases and J by 3 bases. The germline V gene encodes CDR1 MRHNA and CDR2 SNTAGT. The CDR3 DNA reads as TGTGCCAGCAGTGTCACAGGACTAGCAACAGATACGCAGTATTTT. This gives the protein CASSVTGLATDTQYF.

The genes are TRBV11-3 and TRBJ2-2, with D maybe TRBD1 (5 bases). CDR3 length equals 17 residues. Germline values: CDR1 SGHNT, CDR2 YENEEA. The germline V and J ends were trimmed by 3 bases and 1 base, with 15 bases remaining between them. The CDR3 sequence: CASSLSREALNTGELFF. CDR3 in DNA: TGTGCCAGCAGCTTGTCCAGGGAAGCACTGAACACCGGGGAGCTGTTTTTT. Based on the CDR3 plus reference TRBV11-3 and TRBJ2-2, the full variable domain is EAGVVQSPRYKIIEKKQPVAFWCNPISGHNTLYWYLQNLGQGPELLIRYENEEAVDDSQLPKDRFSAERLKGVDSTLKIQPAELGDSAVYLCASSLSREALNTGELFFGEGSRLTVL.

The V call is TRBV11-2, the J call TRBJ1-6, with D maybe TRBD1 (5 bases). The CDR3 consists of 16 residues. Trimming took 0 bases from V and 3 from J, leaving 9 bases between them. From germline, CDR1 is SGHAT and CDR2 FQNNGV. The CDR3 nucleotides read TGTGCCAGCAGCTTAGATGGGGGGTACTATAATTCACCCCTCCACTTT. The encoded protein is CASSLDGGYYNSPLHF.

The chain uses TRBV19 and TRBJ2-7; 11 bases map to TRBD2. The germline V gene encodes CDR1 LNHDA and CDR2 SQIVND (reference sequence). The CDR3 runs to 18 residues. V dropped 1 base and J dropped 4; count of bases not matched to a gene: 12. As DNA, the CDR3 is TGTGCCAGTAGTATAGGCCTAGCGGGAGGCCCGCAAACTTACGAGCAGTACTTC. Translating gives CASSIGLAGGPQTYEQYF.